This T cell receptor beta chain was found in a study of shared clonotypes between healthy human individuals. Whole-study context: Donor composition was two women and a few men, aged 18 to 49.

The study, taken as a whole, reports: The expectation was that sequencing depth would affect clonotype sharing among donors.

With V trimmed by 3 bases and J by 6 bases, 7 bases remained unmatched. The CDR3 runs 14 residues. Germline assignment: CDR1 SGDLS and CDR2 YYNGEE. On this clone itself: Its antigen is unidentified.

From CD4+ cells came CD45RA+ naive and CD45RA-negative memory subsets. Clones were sequenced by immunoSEQ multiplex PCR, and TCRdb holds only the in-frame ones, with some missing. The sample lists about 1.5 million clones; about 96% were seen once. The V call is TRBV9, the J call TRBJ2-7; 9 positions agree with TRBD1. The sequenced sample was naive CD4+ T cells sorted from blood. Subset in this sample: CD45RA+ positively selected. The receptor was derived from a man in his thirties or forties in good health. The CDR3 reads CASSARQGGSEQYF. Here the CDR3 DNA reads TGTGCCAGCAGCGCCAGACAGGGGGGAAGCGAGCAGTACTTC.